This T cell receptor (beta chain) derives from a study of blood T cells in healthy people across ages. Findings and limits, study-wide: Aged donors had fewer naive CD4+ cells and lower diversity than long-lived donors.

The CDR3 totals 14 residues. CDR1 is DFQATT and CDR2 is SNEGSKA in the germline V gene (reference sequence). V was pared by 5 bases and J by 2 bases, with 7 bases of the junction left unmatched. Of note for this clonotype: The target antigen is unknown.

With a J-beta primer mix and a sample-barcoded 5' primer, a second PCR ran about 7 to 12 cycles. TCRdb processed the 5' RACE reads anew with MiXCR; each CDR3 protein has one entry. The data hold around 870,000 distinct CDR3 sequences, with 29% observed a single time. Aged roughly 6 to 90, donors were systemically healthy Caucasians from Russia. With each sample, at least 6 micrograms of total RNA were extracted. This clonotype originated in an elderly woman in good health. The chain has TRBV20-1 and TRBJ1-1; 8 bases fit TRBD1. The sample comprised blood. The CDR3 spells CSASGTGFNTEAFF. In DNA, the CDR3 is TGCAGTGCTTCCGGGACAGGCTTCAACACTGAAGCTTTCTTT.